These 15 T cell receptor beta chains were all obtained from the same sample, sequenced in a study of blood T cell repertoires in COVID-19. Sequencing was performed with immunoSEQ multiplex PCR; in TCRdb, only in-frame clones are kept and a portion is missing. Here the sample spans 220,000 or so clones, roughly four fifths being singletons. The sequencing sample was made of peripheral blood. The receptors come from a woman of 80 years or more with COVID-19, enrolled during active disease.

The CDR3 region has the DNA TGTGCCAGCAGCTCTGGGCCAAGAGGGTCTAATGAAAAACTGTTTTTT. Protein sequence: CASSSGPRGSNEKLFF. The V call is TRBV7-3, the J call TRBJ1-4, with D unclear. Between the trimmed V and J ends, which lost 4 bases and 3 bases, there was a span of 15 bases. Germline V gene data show CDR1 as SGHTA and CDR2 as FQGTGA. The CDR3 loop spans 16 amino acids.

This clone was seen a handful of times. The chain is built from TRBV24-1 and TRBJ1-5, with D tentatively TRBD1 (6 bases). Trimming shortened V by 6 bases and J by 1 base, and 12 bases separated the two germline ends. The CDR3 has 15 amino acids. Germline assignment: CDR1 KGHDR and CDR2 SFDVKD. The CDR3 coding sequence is TGTGCCACCAGTACAGGGTTTGGAAGCAATCAGCCCCAGCATTTT. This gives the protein CATSTGFGSNQPQHF.

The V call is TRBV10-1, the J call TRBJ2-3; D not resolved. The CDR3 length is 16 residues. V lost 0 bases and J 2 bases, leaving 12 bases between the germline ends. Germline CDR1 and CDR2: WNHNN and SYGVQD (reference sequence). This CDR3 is CASSESRPSPTDTQYF. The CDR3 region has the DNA TGCGCCAGCAGTGAGTCGAGGCCCTCCCCCACAGATACGCAGTATTTT.

DNA for the CDR3: TGCGCCAGCAGCTTGTTCGGACAGACCTACAATGAGCAGTTCTTC. Translated, it gives CASSLFGQTYNEQFF. The chain carries TRBV5-1 and TRBJ2-1, with D possibly TRBD1 on 6 matching bases. Trimming stripped 1 base from V and 2 bases from J, with 10 bases between. CDR3 size: 15 residues. Germline-derived CDR1 and CDR2 are SGHRS and YFSETQ.

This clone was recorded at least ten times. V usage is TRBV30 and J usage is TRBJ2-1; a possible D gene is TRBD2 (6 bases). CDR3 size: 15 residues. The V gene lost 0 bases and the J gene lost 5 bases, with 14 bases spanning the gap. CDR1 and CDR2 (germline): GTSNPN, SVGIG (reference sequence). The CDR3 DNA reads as TGTGCCTGGAGTGTTGCGGGATTACCCCACAATGAGCAGTTCTTC. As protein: CAWSVAGLPHNEQFF.

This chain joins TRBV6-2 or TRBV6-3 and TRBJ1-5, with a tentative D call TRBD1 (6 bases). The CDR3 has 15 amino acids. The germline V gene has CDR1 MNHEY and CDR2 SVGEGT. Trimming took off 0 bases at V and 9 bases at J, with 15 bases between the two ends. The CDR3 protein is CASSYSRGPVVPQHF. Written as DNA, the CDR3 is TGTGCCAGCAGTTACTCCAGGGGCCCGGTCGTGCCCCAGCATTTT.

The chain's CDR3 is CASSNRGGADTQYF. The CDR3 nucleotides read TGTGCCAGTAGTAATCGCGGAGGGGCAGATACGCAGTATTTT. The rearrangement uses TRBV19 and TRBJ2-3; tentative D call: TRBD2 (6 bases). Trimming stripped 4 bases from V and 4 bases from J, with 12 bases between. Germline values: CDR1 LNHDA, CDR2 SQIVND (reference sequence). The CDR3 is 14 residues long.

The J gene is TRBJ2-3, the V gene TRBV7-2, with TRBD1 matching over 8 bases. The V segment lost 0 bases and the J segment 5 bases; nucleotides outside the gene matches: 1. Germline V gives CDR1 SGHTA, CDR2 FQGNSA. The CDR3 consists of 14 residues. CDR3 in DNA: TGTGCCAGCAGCTTAGCGGGACAGGTAGATACGCAGTATTTT. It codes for CASSLAGQVDTQYF.

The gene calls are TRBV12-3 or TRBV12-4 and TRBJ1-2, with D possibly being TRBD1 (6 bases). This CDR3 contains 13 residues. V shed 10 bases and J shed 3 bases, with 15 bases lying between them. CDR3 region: CAISKGGDYGYTF. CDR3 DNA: TGTGCCATCTCGAAGGGGGGGGACTATGGCTACACCTTC.

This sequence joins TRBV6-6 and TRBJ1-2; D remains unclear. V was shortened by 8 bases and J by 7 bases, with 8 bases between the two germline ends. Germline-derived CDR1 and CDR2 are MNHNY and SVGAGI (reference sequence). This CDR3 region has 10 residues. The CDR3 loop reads CASEEGGYTF. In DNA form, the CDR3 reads TGTGCCAGCGAGGAGGGTGGCTACACCTTC.

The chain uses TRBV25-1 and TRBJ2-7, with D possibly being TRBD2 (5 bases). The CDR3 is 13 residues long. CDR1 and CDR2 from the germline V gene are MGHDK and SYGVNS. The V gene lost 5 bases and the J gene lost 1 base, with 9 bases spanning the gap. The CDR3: CASSYGVSYEQYF. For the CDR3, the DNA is TGTGCCAGCAGTTACGGGGTATCCTACGAGCAGTACTTC.

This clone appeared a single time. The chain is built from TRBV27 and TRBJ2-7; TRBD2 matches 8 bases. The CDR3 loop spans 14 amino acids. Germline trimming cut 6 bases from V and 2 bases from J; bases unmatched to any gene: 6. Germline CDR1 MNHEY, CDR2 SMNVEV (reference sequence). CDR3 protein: CASRKREIPYEQYF. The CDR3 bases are TGTGCCAGCAGAAAGCGGGAGATTCCCTACGAGCAGTACTTC.

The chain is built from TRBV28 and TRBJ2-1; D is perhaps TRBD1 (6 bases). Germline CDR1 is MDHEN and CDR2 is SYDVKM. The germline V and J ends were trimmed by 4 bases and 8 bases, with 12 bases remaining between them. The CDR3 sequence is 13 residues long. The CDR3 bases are TGTGCCAGCAGTTACAGGGCACGGGATGAGCAGTTCTTC. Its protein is CASSYRARDEQFF.

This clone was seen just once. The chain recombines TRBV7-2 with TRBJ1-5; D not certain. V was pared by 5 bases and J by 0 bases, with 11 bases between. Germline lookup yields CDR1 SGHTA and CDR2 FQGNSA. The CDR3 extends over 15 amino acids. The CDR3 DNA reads TGTGCCAGCAGCCTTCGCCCGGTTAGCAATCAGCCCCAGCATTTT. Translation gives CASSLRPVSNQPQHF.

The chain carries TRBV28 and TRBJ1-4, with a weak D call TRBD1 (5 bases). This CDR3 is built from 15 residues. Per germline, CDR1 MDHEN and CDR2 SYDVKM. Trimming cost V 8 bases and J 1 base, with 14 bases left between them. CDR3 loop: CASHPEGVTNEKLFF. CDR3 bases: TGTGCCAGCCACCCTGAAGGGGTAACTAATGAAAAACTGTTTTTT.